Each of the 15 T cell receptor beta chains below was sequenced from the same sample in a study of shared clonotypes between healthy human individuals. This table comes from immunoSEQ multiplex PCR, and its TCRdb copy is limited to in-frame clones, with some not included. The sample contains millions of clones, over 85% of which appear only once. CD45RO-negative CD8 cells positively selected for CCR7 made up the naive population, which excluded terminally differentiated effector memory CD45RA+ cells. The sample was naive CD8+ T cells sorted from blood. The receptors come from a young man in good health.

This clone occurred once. CDR3 coding DNA: TGTGCCAGCAGCCGTACCCTTGGCGAGCGCTACGGGGAGCTGTTTTTT. Its translation is CASSRTLGERYGELFF. The chain uses TRBV11-2 and TRBJ2-2; D is unresolved. Trimming left V 5 bases short and J 7 bases short, with 20 bases between. This CDR3 is built from 16 residues. Germline assignment: CDR1 SGHAT and CDR2 FQNNGV.

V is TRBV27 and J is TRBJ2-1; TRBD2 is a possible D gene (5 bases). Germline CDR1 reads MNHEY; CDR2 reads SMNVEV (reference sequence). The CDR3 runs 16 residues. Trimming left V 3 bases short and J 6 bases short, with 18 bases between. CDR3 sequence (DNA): TGTGCCAGCAGTTTCAGTACGGGAAATAGGGTCAATGAGCAGTTCTTC. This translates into CASSFSTGNRVNEQFF.

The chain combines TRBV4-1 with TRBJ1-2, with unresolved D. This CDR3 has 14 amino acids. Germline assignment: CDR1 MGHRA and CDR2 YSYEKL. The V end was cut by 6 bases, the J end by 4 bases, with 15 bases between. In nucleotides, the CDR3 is TGCGCCAGCAGTTCGACACCTTCGGGCTATGGCTACACCTTC. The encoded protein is CASSSTPSGYGYTF.

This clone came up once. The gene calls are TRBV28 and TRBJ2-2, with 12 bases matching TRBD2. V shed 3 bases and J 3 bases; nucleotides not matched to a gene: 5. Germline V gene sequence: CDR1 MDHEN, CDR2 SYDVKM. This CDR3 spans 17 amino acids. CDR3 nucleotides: TGTGCCAGCAGTTTCCAGACTAGCGGGGGTTACACCGGGGAGCTGTTTTTT. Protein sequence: CASSFQTSGGYTGELFF.

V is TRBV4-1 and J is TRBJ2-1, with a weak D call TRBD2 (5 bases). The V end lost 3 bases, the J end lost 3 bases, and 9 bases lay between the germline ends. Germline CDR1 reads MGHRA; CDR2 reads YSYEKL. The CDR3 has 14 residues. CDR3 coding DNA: TGCGCCAGCAGCCAGCGCCGGGACTACAATGAGCAGTTCTTC. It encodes CASSQRRDYNEQFF.

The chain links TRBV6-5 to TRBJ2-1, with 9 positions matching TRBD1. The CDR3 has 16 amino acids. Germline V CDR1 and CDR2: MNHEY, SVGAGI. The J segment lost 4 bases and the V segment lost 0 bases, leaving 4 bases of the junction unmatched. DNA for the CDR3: TGTGCCAGCAGTTACTCGGGGACAGGGTTTTACAATGAGCAGTTCTTC. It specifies CASSYSGTGFYNEQFF.

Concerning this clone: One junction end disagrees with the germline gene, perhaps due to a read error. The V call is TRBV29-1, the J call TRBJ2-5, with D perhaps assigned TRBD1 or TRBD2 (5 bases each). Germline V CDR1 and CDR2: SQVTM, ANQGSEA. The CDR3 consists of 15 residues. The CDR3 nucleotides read TGCAGCGTCGAAGGCCAGGGAGTGAGACAAGAGACCCAGTACTTC. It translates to CSVEGQGVRQETQYF.

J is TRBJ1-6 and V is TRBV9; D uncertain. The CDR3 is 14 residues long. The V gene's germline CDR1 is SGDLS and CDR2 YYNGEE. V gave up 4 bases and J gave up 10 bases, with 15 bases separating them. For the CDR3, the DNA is TGTGCCAGCAGCCCAAGTGGGATTGGATCACCCCTCCACTTT. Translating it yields CASSPSGIGSPLHF.

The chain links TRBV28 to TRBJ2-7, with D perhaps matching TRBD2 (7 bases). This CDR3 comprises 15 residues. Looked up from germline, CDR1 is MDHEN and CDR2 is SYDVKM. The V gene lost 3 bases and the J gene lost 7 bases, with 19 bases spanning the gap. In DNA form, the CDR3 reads TGTGCCAGCAGTTTTATGGGGGGGCCTACGAGTGAGCAGTACTTC. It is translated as CASSFMGGPTSEQYF.

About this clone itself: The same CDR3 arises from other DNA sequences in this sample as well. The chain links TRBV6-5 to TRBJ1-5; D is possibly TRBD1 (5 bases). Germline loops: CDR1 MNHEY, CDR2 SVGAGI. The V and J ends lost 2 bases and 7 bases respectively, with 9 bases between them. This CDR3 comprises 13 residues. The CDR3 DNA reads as TGTGCCAGCAGTTACGGGGGTGGGCAGCCCCAGCATTTT. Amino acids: CASSYGGGQPQHF.

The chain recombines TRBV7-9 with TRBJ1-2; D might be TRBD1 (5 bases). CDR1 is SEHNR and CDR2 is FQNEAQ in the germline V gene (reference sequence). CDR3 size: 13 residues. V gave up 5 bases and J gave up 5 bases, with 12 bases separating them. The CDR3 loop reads CASSGAGSYGYTF. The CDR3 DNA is TGTGCCAGCAGCGGGGCCGGGTCGTATGGCTACACCTTC.

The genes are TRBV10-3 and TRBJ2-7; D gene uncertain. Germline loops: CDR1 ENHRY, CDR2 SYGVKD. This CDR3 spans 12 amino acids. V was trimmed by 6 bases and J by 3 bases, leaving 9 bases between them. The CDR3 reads CAISVQNYEQYF. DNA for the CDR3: TGTGCCATCAGCGTACAAAACTACGAGCAGTACTTC.

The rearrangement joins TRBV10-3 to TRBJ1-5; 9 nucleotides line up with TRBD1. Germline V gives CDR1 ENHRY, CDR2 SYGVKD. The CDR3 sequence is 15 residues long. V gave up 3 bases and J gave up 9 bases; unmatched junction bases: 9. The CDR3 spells CAISDGQGPYWPQHF. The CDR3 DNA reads TGTGCCATCAGTGATGGACAGGGGCCATATTGGCCCCAGCATTTT.

CDR3 protein: CAWSSGTNSNQPQHF. The CDR3, as DNA: TGTGCCTGGAGCTCCGGGACAAATAGCAATCAGCCCCAGCATTTT. The chain employs TRBV30 and TRBJ1-5; D perhaps matches TRBD1 (6 bases). V was shortened by 3 bases and J by 0 bases, with 12 bases between the two germline ends. The CDR3 consists of 15 residues. CDR1 is GTSNPN, CDR2 SVGIG, per germline (reference sequence). The variable domain in full, with the rest retrieved from reference TRBV30 and TRBJ1-5, is SQTIHQWPATLVQPVGSPLSLECTVEGTSNPNLYWYRQAAGRGLQLLFYSVGIGQISSEVPQNLSASRPQDRQFILSSKKLLLSDSGFYLCAWSSGTNSNQPQHFGDGTRLSIL.

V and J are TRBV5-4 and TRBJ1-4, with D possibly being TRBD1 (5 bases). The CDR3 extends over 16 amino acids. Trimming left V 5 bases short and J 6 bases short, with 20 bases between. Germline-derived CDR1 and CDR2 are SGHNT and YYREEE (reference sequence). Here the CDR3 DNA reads TGTGCCAGCAGTGTGGCAGGGCGGGGTGAGGATGAAAAACTGTTTTTT. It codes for CASSVAGRGEDEKLFF.